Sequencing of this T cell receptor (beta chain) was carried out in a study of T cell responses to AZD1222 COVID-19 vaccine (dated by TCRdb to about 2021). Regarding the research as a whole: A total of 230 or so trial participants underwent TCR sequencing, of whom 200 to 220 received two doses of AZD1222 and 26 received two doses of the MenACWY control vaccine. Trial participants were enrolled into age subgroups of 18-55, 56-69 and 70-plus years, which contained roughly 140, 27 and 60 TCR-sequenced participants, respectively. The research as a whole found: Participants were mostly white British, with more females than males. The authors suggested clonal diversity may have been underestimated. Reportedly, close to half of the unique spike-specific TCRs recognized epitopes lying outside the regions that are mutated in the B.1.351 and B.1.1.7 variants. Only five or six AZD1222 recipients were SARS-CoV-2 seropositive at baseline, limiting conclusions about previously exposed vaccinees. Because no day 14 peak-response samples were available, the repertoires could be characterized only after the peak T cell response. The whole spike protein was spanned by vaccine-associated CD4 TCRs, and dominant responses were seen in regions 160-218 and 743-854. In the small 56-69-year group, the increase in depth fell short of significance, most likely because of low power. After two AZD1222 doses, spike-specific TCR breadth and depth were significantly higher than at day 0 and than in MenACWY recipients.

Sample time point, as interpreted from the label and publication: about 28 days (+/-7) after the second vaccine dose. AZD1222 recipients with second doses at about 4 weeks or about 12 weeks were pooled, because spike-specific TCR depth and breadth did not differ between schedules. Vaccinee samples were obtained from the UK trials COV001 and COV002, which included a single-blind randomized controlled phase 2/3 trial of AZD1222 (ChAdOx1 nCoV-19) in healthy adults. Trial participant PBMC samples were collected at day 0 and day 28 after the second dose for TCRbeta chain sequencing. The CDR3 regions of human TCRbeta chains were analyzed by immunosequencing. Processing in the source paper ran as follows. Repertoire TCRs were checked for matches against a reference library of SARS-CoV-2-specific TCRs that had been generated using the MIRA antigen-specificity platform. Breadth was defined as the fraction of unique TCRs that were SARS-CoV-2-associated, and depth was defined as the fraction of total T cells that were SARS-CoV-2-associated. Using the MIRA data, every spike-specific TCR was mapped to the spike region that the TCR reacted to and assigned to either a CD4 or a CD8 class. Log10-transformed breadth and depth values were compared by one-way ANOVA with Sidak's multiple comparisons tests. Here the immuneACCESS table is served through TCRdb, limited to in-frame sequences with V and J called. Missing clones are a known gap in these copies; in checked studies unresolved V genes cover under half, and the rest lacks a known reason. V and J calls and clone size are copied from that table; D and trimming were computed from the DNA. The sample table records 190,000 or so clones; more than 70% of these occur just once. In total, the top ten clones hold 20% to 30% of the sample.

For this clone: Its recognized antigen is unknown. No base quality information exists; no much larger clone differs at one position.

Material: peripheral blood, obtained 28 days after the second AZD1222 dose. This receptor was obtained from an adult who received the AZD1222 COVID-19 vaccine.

This receptor carries the CDR3 CASITGDSNQPQHF. The nucleotide sequence reads as follows: TGTGCCAGCATTACAGGGGATAGCAATCAGCCCCAGCATTTT. The V and J genes are TRBV27 and TRBJ1-5; 7 of the junction bases match TRBD1. From the cysteine through the phenylalanine, the CDR3 covers 14 amino acids. Only the CDR3 DNA is retained, 42 bases long and in frame from the first base. V is trimmed back by 7 bases and J by 0 bases, and the junction contains 3 bases that no gene match accounts for. CDR1 and CDR2 (MNHEY, SMNVEV) derive from the germline V gene (reference sequence).